This T cell receptor beta chain was sequenced during a study of T-cell reconstitution after alpha-beta-depleted transplantation in children. This clonotype has a count of ten or more. During its preparation, the TCRbeta library received unique molecular identifiers. TCRdb reprocessed the PCR reads with MiXCR, giving one entry per CDR3 protein. The sample has roughly 24,000 distinct CDR3 sequences, roughly 11% seen once. V lost 1 base and J 2 bases, leaving 9 bases between the germline ends. The CDR3 totals 15 residues. Germline V gene sequence: CDR1 SGHAT, CDR2 FQDESV (reference sequence). The chain joins TRBV11-1 to TRBJ2-1; D is ambiguous. The clonotype was recovered from a human donor who donated a stem cell graft to a child with chronic granulomatous disease. Specimen: PBMCs from the stem cell graft donor, collected from the stem cell graft. For the CDR3, the DNA is TGTGCCAGCAGCTTAGTGAAGGCACCCTACAATGAGCAGTTCTTC. It yields the protein CASSLVKAPYNEQFF.